This T cell receptor beta chain was retrieved from a study of a mutant IDH1 vaccine in newly diagnosed glioma. Background on the study: There were approximately 60% males and about 38% females among treated patients, whose mean age was roughly 40 years. Study conclusions and caveats: Changes in top peripheral clonotypes did not appear linked to pseudoprogression. Detectable vaccine-induced immune responses arose in more than 85% of patients.

Method: immunoSEQ multiplex PCR; TCRdb's copy keeps in-frame clones and lacks some. The sample lists around 15,000 clones; about 95% were seen once. The sample's time point: baseline, week 1 (first vaccination visit). The treatment is: pre-vaccination baseline after standard-of-care therapy. The study enrolled donors with new WHO grade 3 or 4 IDH1-mutant, ATRX-lost astrocytomas. The CDR3 runs 15 residues. Germline V lookup: CDR1 GTSNPN, CDR2 SVGIG (reference sequence). V was pared by 2 bases and J by 5 bases, with 15 bases between. On this clone: What it recognizes is unknown.

The rearrangement joins TRBV30 to TRBJ2-2; D may match TRBD1 or TRBD2 (5 bases each). Sequencing used peripheral blood mononuclear cells (PBMCs), obtained from a glioma patient treated with radiotherapy, temozolomide or both. The TCR comes from a woman between 18 and 29 years old with glioma. Some clones in this sample may be carry-over from other donors' samples. The CDR3 DNA reads as TGTGCCTGGAGTAAAGGGGACCGACCGACCGGGGAGCTGTTTTTT. Its protein is CAWSKGDRPTGELFF.